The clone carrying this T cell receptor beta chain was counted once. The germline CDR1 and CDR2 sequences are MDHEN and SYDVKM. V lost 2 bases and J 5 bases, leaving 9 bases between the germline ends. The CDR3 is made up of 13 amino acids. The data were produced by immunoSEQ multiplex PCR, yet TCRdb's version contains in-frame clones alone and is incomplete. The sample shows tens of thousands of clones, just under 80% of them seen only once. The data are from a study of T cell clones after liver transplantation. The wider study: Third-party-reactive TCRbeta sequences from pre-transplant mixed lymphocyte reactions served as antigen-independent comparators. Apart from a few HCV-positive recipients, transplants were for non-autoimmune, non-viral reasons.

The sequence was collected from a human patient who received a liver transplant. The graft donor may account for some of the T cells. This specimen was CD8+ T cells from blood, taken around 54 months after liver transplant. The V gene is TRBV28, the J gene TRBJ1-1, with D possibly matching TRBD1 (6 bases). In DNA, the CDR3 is TGTGCCAGCAGTTTACACAGGGTAACTGAAGCTTTCTTT. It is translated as CASSLHRVTEAFF.